Below are 9 T cell receptor beta chains sequenced from a single sample in a study of T-cell memory formation after mild COVID-19. One entry per CDR3 protein, called by TCRdb with MiXCR from the 5' RACE reads. The sample holds 250,000 to 300,000 distinct CDR3 sequences; around 15% are singletons and the top ten take around 23%. What was sequenced was PBMCs or a T cell subset sorted from them (not recorded which). All receptors come from a man between 18 and 35 years old who had mild COVID-19 (a few samples of this study predate the infection). Cell type and time point are not known.

This clonotype has only a few counts. V is TRBV7-9 and J is TRBJ1-2; 10 positions match TRBD1. CDR1 SEHNR and CDR2 FQNEAQ come from the germline V gene (reference sequence). The CDR3 length is 14 residues. J lost 6 bases, V lost 5 bases, and 6 bases had no gene match. The CDR3 loop is CASSRGTGDNGYTF. CDR3 coding DNA: TGTGCCAGCAGCAGGGGGACAGGGGATAATGGCTACACCTTC. The full variable domain, rest sourced from reference TRBV7-9 and TRBJ1-2, is DTGVSQNPRHKITKRGQNVTFRCDPISEHNRLYWYRQTLGQGPEFLTYFQNEAQLEKSRLLSDRFSAERPKGSFSTLEIQRTEQGDSAMYLCASSRGTGDNGYTFGSGTRLTVV.

This sequence joins TRBV4-1 and TRBJ1-2; TRBD1 agrees at 7 bases. CDR1 is MGHRA, CDR2 YSYEKL, per germline. CDR3 size: 16 residues. J lost 0 bases, V lost 4 bases, and 8 bases had no gene match. CDR3 sequence (DNA): TGCGCCAGCAGCCGCCCAACCGGGACAGCTAACTATGGCTACACCTTC. It translates to CASSRPTGTANYGYTF.

The chain has TRBV4-1 and TRBJ2-7; the match to TRBD1 covers 8 bases. This CDR3 has 14 residues. The V and J ends lost 4 bases and 5 bases, in that order; junction bases with no gene match: 7. Per the germline V gene, CDR1 is MGHRA and CDR2 is YSYEKL. CDR3 sequence (DNA): TGCGCCAGCAGCCTGGCGACAGGGGACCACGAGCAGTACGTC. This encodes CASSLATGDHEQYV.

The V gene is TRBV19, the J gene TRBJ2-2; 8 nucleotides agree with TRBD1. V trimming: 5 bases; J trimming: 4 bases; junction bases outside the gene matches: 15. Germline V gene data show CDR1 as LNHDA and CDR2 as SQIVND (reference sequence). The CDR3 is 18 residues long. CDR3 nucleotides: TGTGCCAGTAGTCCCCACCCCGGGACAGGAGGTTTCACCGGGGAGCTGTTTTTT. Translated, it gives CASSPHPGTGGFTGELFF.

This clonotype was counted between two and nine times. This chain uses TRBV18 with TRBJ2-5; 14 bases match TRBD2. This CDR3 has 17 residues. Trimming at V came to 3 bases and at J to 5 bases, leaving 8 bases not matched to a gene. Germline V gives CDR1 KGHSH, CDR2 LQKENI. The CDR3 spells CASSPGTGLAGEETQYF. CDR3 DNA sequence: TGTGCCAGCTCACCCGGAACGGGACTAGCGGGGGAGGAGACCCAGTACTTC.

There are a few counts of this clonotype. This chain connects TRBV7-2 to TRBJ2-5; TRBD1 matches at 10 bases. Germline CDR1 is SGHTA and CDR2 is FQGNSA. The CDR3 is 13 residues long. The J segment lost 6 bases and the V segment lost 6 bases, leaving 4 bases of the junction unmatched. Here the CDR3 reads CASRTGGAQTQYF. DNA of the CDR3: TGTGCCAGCAGGACAGGGGGCGCGCAGACCCAGTACTTC. The full variable domain, rest sourced from reference TRBV7-2 and TRBJ2-5, is GAGVSQSPSNKVTEKGKDVELRCDPISGHTALYWYRQSLGQGLEFLIYFQGNSAPDKSGLPSDRFSAERTGGSVSTLTIQRTQQEDSAVYLCASRTGGAQTQYFGPGTRLLVL.

The J gene is TRBJ2-5, the V gene TRBV7-7, with TRBD2 matching over 7 bases. V lost 3 bases and J lost 5; bases outside the gene matches: 6. From germline, CDR1 is SSHAT and CDR2 FNYEAQ (reference sequence). This CDR3 contains 14 residues. The CDR3 sequence is CASSFGGKTETQYF. CDR3 DNA: TGTGCCAGCAGCTTCGGGGGGAAGACGGAGACCCAGTACTTC.

The chain has TRBV9 and TRBJ2-3, with TRBD2 matching over 13 bases. The V gene's germline CDR1 is SGDLS and CDR2 YYNGEE. This CDR3 has 18 amino acids. V was clipped by 3 bases and J by 2 bases; unmatched bases: 9. CDR3 amino acids: CASSGNILAGGNTDTQYF. The CDR3 bases are TGTGCCAGCAGCGGAAACATACTAGCGGGGGGGAACACAGATACGCAGTATTTT.

The chain combines TRBV28 with TRBJ2-7; 8 bases map to TRBD1. V shed 7 bases and J 4 bases; nucleotides not matched to a gene: 15. Germline V gene lookup returns CDR1 MDHEN and CDR2 SYDVKM. This CDR3 has 16 residues. CDR3 protein: CASTQTGQDPWYEQYV. The CDR3 DNA reads as TGTGCCAGCACCCAGACGGGACAGGACCCATGGTACGAGCAGTACGTC.